This T cell receptor (beta chain) was captured in a study of cytomegalovirus exposure and HLA in healthy donors. About the study: As released early, the data held some 80 million unique TCRs from HLA-typed donors.

The study, taken as a whole, reports: Cytomegalovirus-associated status was assigned to around 160 TCR beta chains. Earlier findings revealed that most TCR beta V segments proved productive either about 90% or about 30% of the time.

This clone was counted only a few times. The antigen is not known. The germline V gene has CDR1 SNHLY and CDR2 FYNNEI. V was trimmed by 5 bases and J by 8 bases, leaving 16 bases between them. The CDR3 spans 14 residues. Primers for the PCR totalled 60 Vbeta and 13 Jbeta. Sequencing used immunoSEQ multiplex PCR; TCRdb keeps in-frame clones, though not all of them. This sample carries roughly 200,000 clones, about four fifths of them seen once, and the ten largest clones take about 1.7%. The sequenced sample was PBMCs. The V call is TRBV2, the J call TRBJ1-5; D is possibly TRBD1 (6 bases). The clonotype originates from a woman aged 18-35 years in good health and CMV-seronegative. CDR3 amino acids: CASSLGGVEKPQHF. The CDR3 bases are TGTGCCAGCAGTTTAGGGGGAGTAGAGAAGCCCCAGCATTTT.